Listed below are T cell receptor beta chains from one sample, sequenced in a study of blood T cell repertoires in COVID-19. The protocol was immunoSEQ multiplex PCR, while the TCRdb copy is restricted to in-frame clones and leaves out a portion. This table holds roughly 380,000 clones, 89% found once. Sequenced material: peripheral blood. The receptors were sampled from a woman in her thirties or forties with COVID-19, enrolled during active disease. Both conserved end residues are part of each CDR3. The D gene is left open where the match is weak. Size tells how often a clone was seen (once, few, many) or the class of an expanded clone, and some rows leave it out.

v_call	d_call	j_call	clone_size	cdr3_nt	cdr3_aa
TRBV12-3/TRBV12-4	.	TRBJ1-2	once	TGTGCCAGCAGTTTACGGGCGGGTGGCTACACCTTC	CASSLRAGGYTF
TRBV7-9	TRBD1	TRBJ1-5	.	TGTGCCAGCAGCCAATTCAAGGGGACAGGGAGGAATCAGCCCCAGCATTTT	CASSQFKGTGRNQPQHF
TRBV5-6	.	TRBJ1-2	once	TGTGCCAGCAGCTTGTGGGGAGGGGGCTACACCTTC	CASSLWGGGYTF
TRBV10-3	TRBD1	TRBJ1-3	.	TGTGCCATCAGTGATAGAGACAGGGGATCCGGAAACACCATATATTTT	CAISDRDRGSGNTIYF
TRBV3-1/TRBV3-2	TRBD1	TRBJ1-2	.	TGTGCCAGCAGCCCGCCGGGACAGGACTTATATGGCTACACCTTC	CASSPPGQDLYGYTF
TRBV27	.	TRBJ2-2	.	TGTGCCAGCAGGTGGTCTCTAACCGGGGAGCTGTTTTTT	CASRWSLTGELFF
TRBV7-9	.	TRBJ2-1	.	TGTGCCAGCAGCTTAGTTCGCCCGGGGGGAGGGGGGAACAATGAGCAGTTCTTC	CASSLVRPGGGGNNEQFF
TRBV18	TRBD1	TRBJ1-2	.	TGTGCCAGCTCACCAGGGACAGGGGATTTCGGCTACACCTTC	CASSPGTGDFGYTF
TRBV6-5	TRBD2	TRBJ2-7	.	TGTGCCAGCAGTTACCCGAAGGGACTAGCGGGCTACGAGCAGTACTTC	CASSYPKGLAGYEQYF
TRBV6-2/TRBV6-3	.	TRBJ1-1	few	TGTGCCAGCAGCTCGAAGGTAGGAGGCACTGAAGCTTTCTTT	CASSSKVGGTEAFF
TRBV7-9	TRBD1	TRBJ1-6	.	TGTGCCAGCAGTTGGGGACAGGGAGGATCACCCCTCCACTTT	CASSWGQGGSPLHF
TRBV24-1	TRBD1	TRBJ1-2	.	TGTGCCACCAGTGACCCGACAGGGGGCGGGGATGGCTACACCTTC	CATSDPTGGGDGYTF
TRBV6-5	TRBD2	TRBJ2-7	.	TGTGCCAGCCAGCGGGGCCGAGGGCAGTACTTC	CASQRGRGQYF
TRBV6-6	.	TRBJ1-1	.	TGTGCCAGCGGAGGGTGGGCTGAAGCTTTCTTT	CASGGWAEAFF
TRBV12-3/TRBV12-4	.	TRBJ1-1	.	TGTGCCAGCAGTTTAAAAGGAGGCACTGAAGCTTTCTTT	CASSLKGGTEAFF
TRBV5-1	TRBD1	TRBJ1-2	.	TGCGCCAGCAGCTTGACCCTGGGACAGGCCCAAGAAAATGTTAACTATGGCTACACCTTC	CASSLTLGQAQENVNYGYTF
TRBV3-1/TRBV3-2	TRBD1	TRBJ2-7	.	TGTGCCAGCAGCTCCCCCGGGACAGGGCGATACTACGAGCAGTACTTC	CASSSPGTGRYYEQYF
TRBV5-1	TRBD1	TRBJ2-3	.	TGCGCCAGCTTCTCGGCGAGTGGGACAGCAAACACAGATACGCAGTATTTT	CASFSASGTANTDTQYF
TRBV2	TRBD2	TRBJ2-7	.	TGTGCCAGCAGAACGGGACTAGCGGCAGCCTACGAGCAGTACTTC	CASRTGLAAAYEQYF
TRBV7-2	.	TRBJ1-5	.	TGTGCCAGCAGCTTAGCTGACTATCAGCCCCAGCATTTT	CASSLADYQPQHF
TRBV6-7	.	TRBJ1-5	.	TGTGCCAGCAGTTACCCTTCGACAGAACGCAATCAGCCCCAGCATTTT	CASSYPSTERNQPQHF
TRBV7-6	TRBD2	TRBJ2-7	.	TGTGCCAGCAGTGCGATTAGCGGGAGTTCCTCCTACGAGCAGTACTTC	CASSAISGSSSYEQYF
TRBV19	TRBD1	TRBJ1-5	.	TGTGCCAGTAGGGACAGGGGGGCTCAGCCCCAGCATTTT	CASRDRGAQPQHF
TRBV6-6	.	TRBJ2-3	.	TGTGCCAGCAGTTACTCGATTGGGGGCGGGGGAGATACGCAGTATTTT	CASSYSIGGGGDTQYF
TRBV7-9	.	TRBJ1-4	.	TGTGCCAGCAGCTTAAAGGCAGGCGCGAATGAAAAACTGTTTTTT	CASSLKAGANEKLFF
TRBV4-1	TRBD1	TRBJ1-5	.	TGCGCCAGCAGCCAGGGGACAGGCAATCAGCCCCAGCATTTT	CASSQGTGNQPQHF
TRBV2	.	TRBJ1-5	.	TGTGCCAGCAGTACCGAACACCGTAGCAATCAGCCCCAGCATTTT	CASSTEHRSNQPQHF
TRBV18	.	TRBJ1-4	.	TGTGCCAGCTCCCTTGCAGGTCGTAATGAAAAACTGTTTTTT	CASSLAGRNEKLFF
TRBV2	TRBD1	TRBJ2-5	.	TGTGCCAGCAGGCCCCAGGGGGCTGGGCAAGAGACCCAGTACTTC	CASRPQGAGQETQYF
TRBV7-3	TRBD1	TRBJ2-2	.	TGTGCCAGCAGCTACAGGGGGCGGATCACCGGGGAGCTGTTTTTT	CASSYRGRITGELFF
TRBV30	.	TRBJ1-5	.	TGTGCCTGGAGCCCCACAGGGCGGGAGCCCCAGCATTTT	CAWSPTGREPQHF
TRBV28	TRBD1	TRBJ1-4	.	TGTGCCAGCACCCGACAGGGGACTGAAAAACTGTTTTTT	CASTRQGTEKLFF
TRBV18	TRBD1	TRBJ1-1	.	TGTGCCAGCTCGGGGACAGGGGAGATGAACACTGAAGCTTTCTTT	CASSGTGEMNTEAFF
TRBV2	.	TRBJ1-2	.	TGTGCCAGCAGTTCATCGGGGGGGCAGAACTATGGCTACACCTTC	CASSSSGGQNYGYTF
TRBV10-1	.	TRBJ2-2	.	TGCGCCAGCAGTGACCCGTGGACTACTGACACCGGGGAGCTGTTTTTT	CASSDPWTTDTGELFF
TRBV4-3	.	TRBJ1-3	.	TGCGCCAGCAGCCAAGGCGACTCCTCTGGAAACACCATATATTTT	CASSQGDSSGNTIYF
TRBV7-8	.	TRBJ1-1	.	TGTGCCAGCAGGCCTGACAGAGGGAACACTGAAGCTTTCTTT	CASRPDRGNTEAFF
TRBV28	.	TRBJ2-7	.	TGTGCCAGCAGTTTTGTTTATCCCTACGAGCAGTACTTC	CASSFVYPYEQYF
TRBV7-3	.	TRBJ2-2	.	TGTGCCAGCAGCTTACTCCCCTCGGCGGCAGGGGATGGCGGGGAGCTGTTTTTT	CASSLLPSAAGDGGELFF
TRBV18	.	TRBJ1-2	.	TGTGCCAGCTCACCAAGTCTAACTAACTATGGCTACACCTTC	CASSPSLTNYGYTF
TRBV9	.	TRBJ1-1	once	TGTGCCAGCAGCGCTGAGGGGGGGTACACTGAAGCTTTCTTT	CASSAEGGYTEAFF
TRBV9	.	TRBJ1-1	.	TGTGCCAGCAACTTGATCCTGAACACTGAAGCTTTCTTT	CASNLILNTEAFF
TRBV7-8	TRBD2	TRBJ2-7	once	TGTGCCAGCAGCGTCGGGAGGCAGGGCGGTTCAACCTACGAGCAGTACTTC	CASSVGRQGGSTYEQYF
TRBV5-6	TRBD1	TRBJ1-2	.	TGTGCCAGCAGCTTGGGGCAGGGGGCCTATGGCTACACCTTC	CASSLGQGAYGYTF
TRBV7-9	.	TRBJ1-5	few	TGTGCCAGCAGCTCCTCCGGGAACAGCAATCAGCCCCAGCATTTT	CASSSSGNSNQPQHF
TRBV4-1	.	TRBJ2-7	.	TGCGCCAGCAGCCCCCGAGTAGGGGTAGACGAGCAGTACTTC	CASSPRVGVDEQYF
TRBV19	.	TRBJ1-5	.	TGTGCCAGTTCGACCAGGGGTTACAATCAGCCCCAGCATTTT	CASSTRGYNQPQHF
TRBV28	.	TRBJ2-7	.	TGTGCCACCCGCCTCCAGGGGCCCGCTCCCTACGAGCAGTACTTC	CATRLQGPAPYEQYF
TRBV21-1	.	TRBJ1-6	.	TGTGCCAGCAGCAGAGACAGGGAGGAATGGCTATCACCCCTCCACTTT	CASSRDREEWLSPLHF
TRBV4-3	.	TRBJ1-5	once	TGCGCCAGCAGCCGGGCATATAGCAATCAGCCCCAGCATTTT	CASSRAYSNQPQHF
TRBV9	.	TRBJ2-7	.	TGTGCCAGCAGCCCTCGGAGTCCCTCCTACGAGCAGTACTTC	CASSPRSPSYEQYF
TRBV5-1	TRBD2	TRBJ2-5	once	TGCGCCAGCAGCCCAAATCCCCCGGGGGGGACCCAGTACTTC	CASSPNPPGGTQYF
TRBV10-2	TRBD2	TRBJ2-7	.	TGCGCCAGCGGATTGGGCGGGAGCTCTCCCTACGAGCAGTACTTC	CASGLGGSSPYEQYF
TRBV19	TRBD1	TRBJ1-1	.	TGTGCCAGTAGTAAACCCAGGGGGCCCATGAACACTGAAGCTTTCTTT	CASSKPRGPMNTEAFF